One sample yielded the 18 T cell receptor beta chains listed below, sequenced in a study of OX40 agonist ivuxolimab in advanced cancers. The protocol was immunoSEQ multiplex PCR, while the TCRdb copy is restricted to in-frame clones and leaves out a portion. The sample records fewer than 200,000 clones, 94% being singletons. Sequenced here: CD4+ or CD8+ T cells sorted from blood, sampled in a trial of the OX40 agonist ivuxolimab. The origin of the receptors is an adult with an advanced solid tumor such as melanoma, head and neck, liver or kidney cancer.

The J gene is TRBJ1-5, the V gene TRBV6-6, with 7 bases identical to TRBD1. Per the germline V gene, CDR1 is MNHNY and CDR2 is SVGAGI (reference sequence). J was trimmed by 3 bases and V by 6 bases; bases with no gene match: 8. This CDR3 has 15 residues. CDR3 sequence (DNA): TGTGCCAGCAGCCCCGACAGGGCACCCAATCAGCCCCAGCATTTT. This gives the protein CASSPDRAPNQPQHF.

The chain employs TRBV4-1 and TRBJ1-5; 7 bases are shared with TRBD1. The V and J ends lost 4 bases and 0 bases, in that order; junction bases with no gene match: 6. This CDR3 is built from 16 residues. Germline CDR1 and CDR2: MGHRA and YSYEKL. The CDR3 reads CASSPRTGDSNQPQHF. The CDR3 bases are TGCGCCAGCAGCCCCCGGACAGGAGATAGCAATCAGCCCCAGCATTTT.

V and J are TRBV10-3 and TRBJ1-1; no firm D call. Per germline, CDR1 ENHRY and CDR2 SYGVKD. V was trimmed by 5 bases and J by 3 bases, leaving 13 bases between them. This CDR3 is built from 14 residues. Written as DNA, the CDR3 is TGTGCCATCAGTCCAGGACCCTCGGACACTGAAGCTTTCTTT. It encodes CAISPGPSDTEAFF.

The chain is built from TRBV5-4 and TRBJ2-1; D gene uncertain. Trimming took off 7 bases at V and 8 bases at J, with 19 bases between the two ends. The CDR3 length is 14 residues. CDR1 is SGHNT and CDR2 is YYREEE in the germline V gene (reference sequence). This chain's CDR3 is CASRLEWASDEQFF. DNA of the CDR3: TGTGCCAGCCGCCTAGAGTGGGCATCTGATGAGCAGTTCTTC.

This chain uses TRBV15 with TRBJ2-2; the D gene is possibly TRBD1 (6 bases). Germline CDR1 LNHNV, CDR2 YYDKDF (reference sequence). Trimming took 9 bases from V and 5 from J, leaving 25 bases between them. The CDR3 is made up of 17 amino acids. In DNA, the CDR3 is TGTGCCACAGAGACGGCCGGGACAAGTTTTCTAACCGGGGAGCTGTTTTTT. Translating it yields CATETAGTSFLTGELFF.

This chain uses TRBV11-2 with TRBJ1-5, with D unresolved. Germline loops: CDR1 SGHAT, CDR2 FQNNGV. The CDR3 extends over 16 amino acids. V was pared by 1 base and J by 2 bases, with 12 bases between. The CDR3 nucleotides are TGTGCCAGCAGCTTAGTTCCCGGGTTGGGCAATCAGCCCCAGCATTTT. Its translation is CASSLVPGLGNQPQHF.

The chain employs TRBV28 and TRBJ1-3, with a tentative D call TRBD1 (5 bases). Germline V gene lookup returns CDR1 MDHEN and CDR2 SYDVKM. Trimming pared 8 bases from V and 2 bases from J, leaving 10 bases between. The CDR3 covers 13 residues. CDR3 protein: CASLDRTGNTIYF. The CDR3 DNA is TGTGCCAGCCTCGACAGAACTGGAAACACCATATATTTT.

This chain joins TRBV20-1 and TRBJ2-3; D not resolved. This CDR3 has 11 residues. Germline values: CDR1 DFQATT, CDR2 SNEGSKA (reference sequence). Trimming left V 6 bases short and J 6 bases short, with 10 bases between. CDR3: CSAAKGDTQYF. CDR3 sequence (DNA): TGCAGTGCCGCCAAAGGGGATACGCAGTATTTT.

The CDR3 DNA is TGTGCCAGCATTACCCGGCGGGGACGATTGGATACGCAGTATTTT. It yields the protein CASITRRGRLDTQYF. V usage is TRBV6-4 and J usage is TRBJ2-3, with D maybe TRBD2 (6 bases). CDR3 length: 15 residues. From germline, CDR1 is MRHNA and CDR2 SNTAGT. V dropped 7 bases and J dropped 6 bases, with 20 bases sitting between them.

The chain has TRBV27 and TRBJ1-1, with a weak D call TRBD1 (5 bases). The CDR3 has 13 amino acids. Deletions cut 5 bases from V and 3 bases from J, with 10 bases between. Germline V gene lookup returns CDR1 MNHEY and CDR2 SMNVEV (reference sequence). DNA for the CDR3: TGTGCCAGCAGTGCCCAGGGATACACTGAAGCTTTCTTT. Protein sequence: CASSAQGYTEAFF.

The chain combines TRBV7-9 with TRBJ1-3, with a possible D match to TRBD1 (5 bases). Looked up from germline, CDR1 is SEHNR and CDR2 is FQNEAQ (reference sequence). Trimming left V 5 bases short and J 4 bases short, with 18 bases between. The CDR3 runs to 16 residues. CDR3 amino acids: CASSPRGLSGGNTIYF. Written as DNA, the CDR3 is TGTGCCAGCAGCCCCCGGGGACTGTCCGGAGGAAACACCATATATTTT.

The chain combines TRBV11-2 with TRBJ2-1; TRBD2 aligns across 10 bases. V shed 6 bases, J shed 7 bases, and the junction held 9 bases outside the gene matches. CDR1 and CDR2 from the germline V gene are SGHAT and FQNNGV. CDR3 size: 15 residues. The CDR3 nucleotides are TGTGCCAGCAGAGAGCTAGCGGGAGTTGGGAATGAGCAGTTCTTC. This codes for CASRELAGVGNEQFF.

The V and J genes are TRBV29-1 and TRBJ2-7; the D gene is possibly TRBD1 (6 bases). Trimming removed 1 base from V and 3 bases from J, with 13 bases in between. The CDR3 has 14 amino acids. Germline V CDR1 and CDR2: SQVTM, ANQGSEA. The CDR3 region is CSVEGQGSFYEQYF. Here the CDR3 DNA reads TGCAGCGTTGAAGGGCAGGGGAGCTTCTACGAGCAGTACTTC.

This clone has a single count. The chain links TRBV6-5 to TRBJ2-7, with D perhaps TRBD2 (6 bases). CDR3 size: 15 residues. Germline-derived CDR1 and CDR2 are MNHEY and SVGAGI. Between the trimmed V and J ends, which lost 2 bases and 2 bases, there was a span of 13 bases. DNA of the CDR3: TGTGCCAGCAGTTACGGAGGGGAGCCGACCTACGAGCAGTACTTC. It translates to CASSYGGEPTYEQYF.

The rearrangement uses TRBV29-1 and TRBJ1-1; TRBD1 matches 9 bases. Germline values: CDR1 SQVTM, CDR2 ANQGSEA. This CDR3 is built from 13 residues. V dropped 3 bases and J dropped 10; count of bases not matched to a gene: 9. This CDR3 is CSVDGGGTGRAFF. The CDR3 DNA follows: TGCAGCGTTGACGGGGGCGGGACAGGGAGAGCTTTCTTT.

The V gene is TRBV6-1, the J gene TRBJ2-3; perhaps D is TRBD1 or TRBD2 (5 bases each). CDR3 length: 11 residues. Germline values: CDR1 MNHNS, CDR2 SASEGT. V was cut by 8 bases and J by 8 bases, with 11 bases left in between. The CDR3 is CASGDLPTQYF. DNA of the CDR3: TGTGCCAGCGGGGACCTTCCTACGCAGTATTTT.

This clone was observed once. V is TRBV18 and J is TRBJ1-2; TRBD1 might be the D (6 bases). CDR1 and CDR2 from the germline V gene are KGHSH and LQKENI. The CDR3 covers 15 residues. V was cut by 2 bases and J by 5 bases, with 15 bases left in between. CDR3 amino acids: CASSPDSGGWYGYTF. DNA of the CDR3: TGTGCCAGCTCACCAGATTCCGGGGGCTGGTATGGCTACACCTTC. The full variable domain, completed using reference TRBV18 and TRBJ1-2, is NAGVMQNPRHLVRRRGQEARLRCSPMKGHSHVYWYRQLPEEGLKFMVYLQKENIIDESGMPKERFSAEFPKEGPSILRIQQVVRGDSAAYFCASSPDSGGWYGYTFGSGTRLTVV.

This chain uses TRBV7-6 with TRBJ1-1, with a tentative D call TRBD1 (5 bases). The V and J ends lost 5 bases and 5 bases respectively, with 15 bases between them. Looked up from germline, CDR1 is SGHVS and CDR2 is FNYEAQ. CDR3 size: 14 residues. The CDR3 DNA is TGTGCCAGCAGCCCAGTGGGGGATTGGACTGAAGCTTTCTTT. Its protein is CASSPVGDWTEAFF.